Shown below are 8 T cell receptor beta chains from a single sample sequenced in a study of blood T cell repertoires in COVID-19. The protocol was immunoSEQ multiplex PCR, while the TCRdb copy is restricted to in-frame clones and leaves out a portion. The sample has tens of thousands of clones, approximately 92% seen once. Material for sequencing was peripheral blood. Receptors originate from a woman between 50 and 59 years old with active COVID-19.

The chain uses TRBV5-4 and TRBJ1-1, with D perhaps matching TRBD1 (5 bases). Trimming removed 1 base at V and 5 bases at J, with 9 bases between. There are 13 residues in the CDR3. Germline CDR1 SGHNT, CDR2 YYREEE (reference sequence). The chain's CDR3 is CASSLLGGTEAFF. In DNA, the CDR3 is TGTGCCAGCAGCTTGCTCGGGGGGACTGAAGCTTTCTTT.

Relative to its sample, this clone is medium-sized. The V call is TRBV11-3, the J call TRBJ2-2, with 9 nucleotides matching TRBD1. The trim removed 5 bases at V and 7 bases at J, leaving 14 bases unmatched. The CDR3 totals 17 residues. Germline-derived CDR1 and CDR2 are SGHNT and YENEEA. As DNA, the CDR3 is TGTGCCAGCAGCCAGGGACAGGGTGGATTCCCGGTCGGGGAGCTGTTTTTT. As protein: CASSQGQGGFPVGELFF.

This clone appeared once. The V gene is TRBV30, the J gene TRBJ1-3; 8 positions agree with TRBD1. Germline V lookup: CDR1 GTSNPN, CDR2 SVGIG (reference sequence). The CDR3 contains 14 residues. V lost 8 bases, J lost 1 base, and 7 bases stayed unmatched. The DNA of the CDR3 is TGTGCCGCACAAACAGGGGGGTCTGGAAACACCATATATTTT. It specifies CAAQTGGSGNTIYF.

The chain combines TRBV6-1 with TRBJ2-7, with 8 bases matching TRBD1. V lost 3 bases, J lost 3 bases, and 4 bases stayed unmatched. CDR3 size: 14 residues. The V gene's germline CDR1 is MNHNS and CDR2 SASEGT. CDR3 DNA: TGTGCCAGCAGTGAGCCGGGACAGGTCTACGAGCAGTACTTC. This translates into CASSEPGQVYEQYF.

The chain has TRBV12-3 or TRBV12-4 and TRBJ2-3; D is unclear. The V and J ends lost 3 bases and 2 bases respectively, with 6 bases between them. The CDR3 is 13 residues long. In DNA, the CDR3 is TGTGCCAGCAGTTTTCATTTCACAGATACGCAGTATTTT. Protein: CASSFHFTDTQYF.

The J gene is TRBJ2-7, the V gene TRBV7-8, with a tentative D call TRBD2 (6 bases). The ends were cut back, 1 base at V and 6 bases at J, with 16 bases in the middle. CDR3 size: 15 residues. CDR1 is SGHVS, CDR2 FQNEAQ, per germline. Here the CDR3 DNA reads TGTGCCAGCAGCTTAGTAAGGGACCGGGAGATCGAGCAGTACTTC. Its translation is CASSLVRDREIEQYF.

The chain combines TRBV19 with TRBJ1-5; no clear D. The CDR3 is 17 residues long. The germline gives CDR1 LNHDA, CDR2 SQIVND (reference sequence). V gave up 2 bases and J gave up 1 base, with 15 bases separating them. Written as DNA, the CDR3 is TGTGCCAGTAGTATATTTCCGGGGAGAGGGAGCAATCAGCCCCAGCATTTT. As protein: CASSIFPGRGSNQPQHF. The complete variable domain, with remaining parts taken from reference TRBV19 and TRBJ1-5, reads DGGITQSPKYLFRKEGQNVTLSCEQNLNHDAMYWYRQDPGQGLRLIYYSQIVNDFQKGDIAEGYSVSREKKESFPLTVTSAQKNPTAFYLCASSIFPGRGSNQPQHFGDGTRLSIL.

V and J are TRBV19 and TRBJ2-1, with 8 nucleotides matching TRBD2. CDR3 size: 17 residues. CDR1 LNHDA and CDR2 SQIVND come from the germline V gene (reference sequence). The junction had 9 bases not matched to a gene; V was cut back by 0 bases and J by 5 bases. DNA of the CDR3: TGTGCCAGTAGTATAGATCGGGAGGGACCTTTACACAATGAGCAGTTCTTC. Translating gives CASSIDREGPLHNEQFF.